This T cell receptor (beta chain) was found in a study of shared clonotypes between healthy human individuals (dated by TCRdb to the early 2020s). For the wider study: Two women and a few men aged 18 to 49 years were included in the cohort. To estimate repertoire size and how much clonotype sharing occurs between individuals, the study deeply sequenced the blood TCR repertoires of five healthy adults. For each donor, CD4 naive and CD4 memory were each given three plates, CD8 naive was given two plates, and CD8 memory was given one plate. To increase sequencing depth and limit assay-specific biases, TCR repertoire library preparation and sequencing were carried out by different laboratories using diverse techniques. Per donor, leukapheresis produced somewhere between about 0.8 and 9.5 billion PBMCs. The study at large found these results: Incomplete sequencing was indicated by rarefaction of sorted-subset datasets, despite the large sequencing depth. The genetic and exposure-history diversity represented was limited by the small number of donors. Compared with non-shared clonotypes, clonotypes shared by all four sorted-subset donors had higher generation probabilities. Across a few donors, roughly 5.1% of naive CD4, 3% to 3.5% of naive CD8, under 2.5% of memory CD4, and 0.4% to 0.45% of memory CD8 clonotypes were shared. Sampling was restricted to blood, and TCR repertoires in tissue are likely to differ from TCR repertoires in blood. Pairwise subsampling indicated that sequencing depth was expected to affect the degree of clonotype sharing among donors. Naive subsets generally had larger estimated clonotype richness than memory subsets.

The V end gives up 5 bases and the J end 3 bases, leaving 3 bases in the junction not matched to a gene. CDR1 and CDR2, looked up from the germline V gene, are SGHDN and FVKESK. Including cysteine and phenylalanine, the CDR3 has 14 amino acids. Here the CDR3 DNA is all that survives: 42 bases in frame from base 1. The donors were healthy, HIV-negative adults with no recently reported acute infections or vaccinations. Every donor was a Caucasian adult residing in Nashville, Tennessee, USA. CD4+ T cells were enriched by magnetic negative selection, after which naive cells were positively selected on CD45RA and the negative fraction was taken as the memory subset. After blood collection by leukapheresis, PBMCs were isolated using Ficoll-Histopaque density gradient centrifugation and then cryopreserved in the vapor phase of liquid nitrogen. Analytical flow cytometry was used to check the purity and quantity of each magnetically sorted T cell population. Each sorted fraction had its genomic DNA isolated and then quantified by UV absorbance on a Nanodrop 2000c.

Regarding this clone: There is no known antigen for this receptor. Per-base quality was not reported, and no clone a single base away is much larger than it.

Using the deep immunoSEQ assay, TCR CDR3 regions were amplified from genomic DNA by multiplex PCR. Extracted genomic DNA from each cell subset was spread evenly across all wells of several immunoSEQ 96-well plates, with each plate serving as a replicate. For sorted subsets, roughly 200 ng genomic DNA, equal to 30,000 to 35,000 T cell genomes, was loaded into each replicate PCR. Purified libraries were quantified with a Qubit 3.0 fluorometer, sized on a Bioanalyzer 2100, and re-quantified with the KAPA Library Quantification kit. A separate single-read 150-cycle Illumina NextSeq 550 flow cell was used to sequence each immunoSEQ 96-well plate. The published analysis was carried out like this. Because only junctional sequences without quality scores were contained in the immunoSEQ output, filtering matching that applied to full-length reads could not be performed. To assign V/J genes and CDR3, sequences were annotated using PyIR, a Python wrapper for IgBLAST v1.9, with IMGT germline references. Reads with weak V/J assignments (E-value above 1e-6), missing CDR3, stop codons, out-of-frame junctions, or ambiguous translated residues were removed. A V3J clonotype was defined by an identical inferred V gene, J gene, and CDR3 amino acid sequence. Percentage overlap between repertoires was computed as shared unique clonotypes divided by the size of the smaller repertoire. Three approaches were used to assess repertoire richness: RTK rarefaction, the Chao1 estimator, and Recon v2.1 estimates of unobserved clonotypes. For all TCRbeta clonotypes obtained by the gDNA method from four donors, generation probabilities were computed with OLGA. The clones in this table, taken by TCRdb from immuneACCESS, are in-frame only. Not every clone is retained; where verified, under half of the shortfall comes from an unresolved V gene, and the cause of the rest is unknown. The V and J calls and the clone size are those of that table, but D and trimming were determined from the DNA. This sample comprises roughly 1,500,000 clones, 95% to 99% of them detected only once. Around 0.45% of the sample is in the top ten clones.

Sequencing was performed on naive CD4+ T cells sorted from blood. According to the study, the label for this sample's cell subset or site signals: CD45RA+ positively selected. The clonotype was recovered from a man aged 30-40 years in good health. The chain couples TRBV14 to TRBJ2-3, with 9 junctional bases fitting TRBD2. The DNA sequence reads TGTGCCAGCAGCTTAACTAGCGGGACAGATACGCAGTATTTT. This translates into CASSLTSGTDTQYF.